The 12 T cell receptor beta chains listed next were all sequenced from one sample in a study of beta chain features in type 1 diabetes. Findings and caveats of the study: In all four CD4+ subsets, TCRB CDR3 length was significantly, moderately reduced in type 1 diabetes.

Sequenced material consisted of expressed TCRB transcripts (all of the isolated RNA was reverse transcribed). The table came from immunoSEQ multiplex PCR; TCRdb's copy has only in-frame clones and leaves some out. The table lists more than 150,000 clones, roughly 9% of them singletons. Antigens for these TCRs are unknown. Sample: central memory CD4+ T cells from blood. The source of these receptors is a woman between 25 and 40 years old with type 1 diabetes.

The V call is TRBV5-4, the J call TRBJ2-2, with 8 positions matching TRBD1. J lost 3 bases, V lost 4 bases, and 5 bases had no gene match. Germline V CDR1 and CDR2: SGHNT, YYREEE (reference sequence). The CDR3 spans 15 residues. CDR3 coding DNA: TGTGCCAGCAGCCGCATACAGGGGGACACCGGGGAGCTGTTTTTT. Translated: CASSRIQGDTGELFF.

The chain joins TRBV18 to TRBJ2-6; tentative D call: TRBD1 (5 bases). The germline gives CDR1 KGHSH, CDR2 LQKENI. The CDR3 is 15 residues long. With 3 bases removed from V and 0 bases from J, the gap between germline ends came to 6 bases. The DNA of the CDR3 is TGTGCCAGCTCACCCCAGGGCTCTGGGGCCAACGTCCTGACTTTC. Translation gives CASSPQGSGANVLTF.

The rearrangement joins TRBV28 to TRBJ1-1; weak D call: TRBD1 (6 bases). The germline gives CDR1 MDHEN, CDR2 SYDVKM. The V end was cut by 7 bases, the J end by 2 bases, with 11 bases between. The CDR3 has 13 amino acids. The CDR3 DNA is TGTGCCAGCACCTGGGACATAAACACTGAAGCTTTCTTT. It translates to CASTWDINTEAFF.

This clone was detected only a few times. The chain links TRBV27 to TRBJ1-5, with TRBD1 matching 12 bases. V dropped 6 bases and J dropped 7; count of bases not matched to a gene: 7. The CDR3 totals 15 residues. The germline V gene encodes CDR1 MNHEY and CDR2 SMNVEV (reference sequence). CDR3 region: CASRSPGQGAQPQHF. DNA for the CDR3: TGTGCCAGCAGGAGCCCGGGACAGGGGGCCCAGCCCCAGCATTTT.

This clone was seen only a few times. This chain uses TRBV28 with TRBJ2-1; perhaps TRBD1 as D (6 bases). Germline assignment: CDR1 MDHEN and CDR2 SYDVKM. V was clipped by 6 bases and J by 6 bases, with 18 bases between them. CDR3 size: 15 residues. The CDR3 reads CASSPVGGGTNEQFF. The CDR3 DNA follows: TGTGCCAGCAGCCCCGTAGGGGGTGGGACCAATGAGCAGTTCTTC.

This clone was seen a few times. J is TRBJ2-2 and V is TRBV25-1; maybe TRBD2 (5 bases). The CDR3 consists of 15 residues. Germline V gives CDR1 MGHDK, CDR2 SYGVNS. V gave up 4 bases and J gave up 4 bases, with 13 bases separating them. The CDR3 loop is CASSVRSLGTGELFF. CDR3 bases: TGTGCCAGCAGTGTAAGATCACTAGGCACCGGGGAGCTGTTTTTT.

The chain combines TRBV11-2 with TRBJ2-3, with 8 bases fitting TRBD2. Unmatched junction bases numbered 6, after V lost 5 bases and J lost 2 bases. The CDR3 is 15 residues long. Germline V gene data show CDR1 as SGHAT and CDR2 as FQNNGV. CDR3 sequence: CASSASGGYTDTQYF. The DNA of the CDR3 is TGTGCCAGCAGCGCCAGCGGGGGATACACAGATACGCAGTATTTT.

This clone was counted between two and nine times. The chain combines TRBV4-2 with TRBJ2-4, with D perhaps matching TRBD1 (6 bases). V lost 2 bases and J 4 bases, leaving 9 bases between the germline ends. CDR3 length: 14 residues. CDR1 is LGHNA, CDR2 YNFKEQ, per germline. The CDR3 sequence is CASSQTQGKNIQYF. Here the CDR3 DNA reads TGTGCCAGCAGCCAAACGCAGGGGAAAAACATTCAGTACTTC.

This sequence joins TRBV30 and TRBJ2-1, with 7 bases that match TRBD1. Looked up from germline, CDR1 is GTSNPN and CDR2 is SVGIG (reference sequence). The CDR3 extends over 11 amino acids. V shed 1 base, J shed 15 bases, and the junction held 6 bases outside the gene matches. The CDR3 sequence: CAWSGPTGRFF. The CDR3 DNA reads TGTGCCTGGAGTGGCCCGACAGGGCGGTTCTTC.

This clone was seen a few times. The J gene is TRBJ2-7, the V gene TRBV13, with 11 bases lining up with TRBD2. V trimming: 4 bases; J trimming: 7 bases; junction bases outside the gene matches: 3. Per the germline V gene, CDR1 is PRHDT and CDR2 is FYEKMQ (reference sequence). CDR3 length equals 13 residues. CDR3 loop: CASSSRLAGEQYF. The CDR3 nucleotides are TGTGCCAGCAGCTCACGACTAGCGGGAGAGCAGTACTTC.

This chain connects TRBV25-1 to TRBJ1-1; TRBD1 aligns across 8 bases. The junction had 11 bases not matched to a gene; V was cut back by 5 bases and J by 6 bases. Germline values: CDR1 MGHDK, CDR2 SYGVNS. There are 15 residues in the CDR3. CDR3 residues: CASSKGQDNDAEAFF. CDR3 sequence (DNA): TGTGCCAGCAGTAAGGGACAGGATAATGACGCTGAAGCTTTCTTT. Full variable domain (outside the CDR3, taken from reference TRBV25-1 and TRBJ1-1): EADIYQTPRYLVIGTGKKITLECSQTMGHDKMYWYQQDPGMELHLIHYSYGVNSTEKGDLSSESTVSRIRTEHFPLTLESARPSHTSQYLCASSKGQDNDAEAFFGQGTRLTVV.

The chain joins TRBV28 to TRBJ2-1; D not resolved. CDR3 size: 11 residues. Germline CDR1 and CDR2: MDHEN and SYDVKM. Between the trimmed V and J ends, which lost 6 bases and 6 bases, there was a span of 6 bases. The DNA for the CDR3 is TGTGCCAGCAGCCCCCTCAATGAGCAGTTCTTC. Its protein product is CASSPLNEQFF.